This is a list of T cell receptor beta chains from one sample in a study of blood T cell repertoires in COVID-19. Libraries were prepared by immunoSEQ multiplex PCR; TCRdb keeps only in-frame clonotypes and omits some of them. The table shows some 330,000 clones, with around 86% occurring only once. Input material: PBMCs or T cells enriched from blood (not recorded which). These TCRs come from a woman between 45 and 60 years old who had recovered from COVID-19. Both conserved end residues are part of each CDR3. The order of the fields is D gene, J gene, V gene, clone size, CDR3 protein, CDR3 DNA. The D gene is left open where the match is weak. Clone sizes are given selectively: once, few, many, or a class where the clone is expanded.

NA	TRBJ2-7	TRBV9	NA	CASSVAEGGYEQYF	TGTGCCAGCAGCGTAGCTGAAGGGGGCTACGAGCAGTACTTC
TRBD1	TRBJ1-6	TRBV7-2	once	CASSRRGQGGSYNSPLHF	TGTGCCAGCAGCCGCAGAGGACAGGGAGGCTCCTATAATTCACCCCTCCACTTT
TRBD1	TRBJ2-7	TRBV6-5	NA	CASRGTGAYEQYF	TGTGCCAGCAGGGGGACAGGGGCCTACGAGCAGTACTTC
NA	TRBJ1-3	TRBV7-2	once	CASKTDGNTIYF	TGTGCCAGCAAGACAGACGGAAACACCATATATTTT
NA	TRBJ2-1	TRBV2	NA	CASSESRGSGYNEQFF	TGTGCCAGCAGTGAATCCAGGGGTTCGGGTTACAATGAGCAGTTCTTC
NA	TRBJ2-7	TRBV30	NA	CAWSVWTYEQYF	TGTGCCTGGAGTGTATGGACTTACGAGCAGTACTTC
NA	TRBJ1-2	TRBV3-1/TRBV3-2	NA	CAGGVGYTF	TGTGCCGGGGGGGTTGGCTACACCTTC
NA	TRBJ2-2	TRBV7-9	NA	CASPIGGGNGELFF	TGTGCCAGCCCCATAGGGGGTGGAAACGGGGAGCTGTTTTTT
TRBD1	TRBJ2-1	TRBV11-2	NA	CASSGTGVNEQFF	TGTGCCAGCAGCGGGACAGGGGTCAATGAGCAGTTCTTC
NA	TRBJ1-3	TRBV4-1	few	CASSQAYSGNTIYF	TGCGCCAGCAGCCAAGCCTACTCTGGAAACACCATATATTTT
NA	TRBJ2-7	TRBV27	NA	CASSYQGPTYEQYF	TGTGCCAGCAGTTACCAGGGGCCCACCTACGAGCAGTACTTC
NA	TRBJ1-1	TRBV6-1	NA	CASSQPLGGTEAFF	TGTGCCAGCAGCCAACCCCTTGGAGGGACTGAAGCTTTCTTT
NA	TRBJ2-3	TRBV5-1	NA	CASSSDNTDTQYF	TGCGCCAGCAGCTCTGACAACACAGATACGCAGTATTTT
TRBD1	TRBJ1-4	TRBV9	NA	CASSVVGTGEEKLFF	TGTGCCAGCAGCGTAGTTGGGACAGGGGAAGAAAAACTGTTTTTT
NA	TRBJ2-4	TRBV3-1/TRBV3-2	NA	CASSQVADIQYF	TGTGCCAGCAGCCAAGTGGCGGACATTCAGTACTTC
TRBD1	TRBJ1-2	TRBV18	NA	CASSPEYNTGGYGYTF	TGTGCCAGCTCACCCGAATATAATACAGGGGGCTATGGCTACACCTTC
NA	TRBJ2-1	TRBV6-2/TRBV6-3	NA	CASSYSASGPYNEQFF	TGTGCCAGCAGTTACTCAGCCAGCGGGCCGTACAATGAGCAGTTCTTC
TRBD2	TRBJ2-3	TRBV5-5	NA	CASSTSGERDTQYF	TGTGCCAGCAGCACAAGCGGGGAGCGAGATACGCAGTATTTT
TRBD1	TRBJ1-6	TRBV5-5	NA	CASSLGGQGRYNSPLHF	TGTGCCAGCAGCTTGGGAGGACAGGGGAGATATAATTCACCCCTCCACTTT
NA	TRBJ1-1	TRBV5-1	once	CASSLVGGQETEAFF	TGCGCCAGCAGCTTGGTCGGGGGGCAGGAAACTGAAGCTTTCTTT
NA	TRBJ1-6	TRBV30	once	CAWSSGDTIGSPLHF	TGTGCCTGGAGTTCAGGGGACACAATTGGATCACCCCTCCACTTT
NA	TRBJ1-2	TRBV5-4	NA	CASRAQRENYGYTF	TGTGCCAGCAGAGCTCAACGGGAGAACTATGGCTACACCTTC
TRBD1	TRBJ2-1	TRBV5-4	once	CASSLGKGAGEQFF	TGTGCCAGCAGCTTGGGTAAGGGGGCAGGTGAGCAGTTCTTC
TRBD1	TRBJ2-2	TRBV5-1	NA	CASSFGQGGDTGELFF	TGCGCCAGCAGCTTCGGACAGGGTGGGGACACCGGGGAGCTGTTTTTT